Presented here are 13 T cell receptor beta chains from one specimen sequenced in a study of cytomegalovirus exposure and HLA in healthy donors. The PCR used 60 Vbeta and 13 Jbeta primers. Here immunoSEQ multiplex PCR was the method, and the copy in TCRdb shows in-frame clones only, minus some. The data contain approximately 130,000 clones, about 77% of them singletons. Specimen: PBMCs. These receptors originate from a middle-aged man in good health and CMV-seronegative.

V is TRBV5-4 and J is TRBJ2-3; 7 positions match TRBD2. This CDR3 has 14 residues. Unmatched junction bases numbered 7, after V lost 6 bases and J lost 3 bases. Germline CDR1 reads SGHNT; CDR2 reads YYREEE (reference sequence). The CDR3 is CASTGGNPTDTQYF. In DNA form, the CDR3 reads TGTGCCAGCACCGGGGGGAACCCGACAGATACGCAGTATTTT.

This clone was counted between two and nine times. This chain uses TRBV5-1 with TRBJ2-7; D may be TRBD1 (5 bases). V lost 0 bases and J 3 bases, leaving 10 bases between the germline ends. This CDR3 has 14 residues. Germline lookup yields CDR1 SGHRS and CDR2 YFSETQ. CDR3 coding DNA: TGCGCCAGCAGCTTGGATCCAGGGCTCTACGAGCAGTACTTC. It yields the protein CASSLDPGLYEQYF.

The CDR3 protein is CAWSAGQGCGQYF. The CDR3 region has the DNA TGTGCCTGGAGTGCGGGACAGGGGTGTGGGCAGTACTTC. The chain couples TRBV30 to TRBJ2-7; 10 bases are a match to TRBD1. CDR1 and CDR2 (germline): GTSNPN, SVGIG (reference sequence). This CDR3 comprises 13 residues. With V trimmed by 1 base and J by 9 bases, 6 bases remained unmatched.

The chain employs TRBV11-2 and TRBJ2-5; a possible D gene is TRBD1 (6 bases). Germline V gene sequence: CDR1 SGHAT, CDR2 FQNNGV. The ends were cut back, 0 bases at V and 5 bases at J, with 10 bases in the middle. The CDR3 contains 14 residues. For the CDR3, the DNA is TGTGCCAGCAGCTTAGATAGGGGGTGGGAGACCCAGTACTTC. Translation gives CASSLDRGWETQYF.

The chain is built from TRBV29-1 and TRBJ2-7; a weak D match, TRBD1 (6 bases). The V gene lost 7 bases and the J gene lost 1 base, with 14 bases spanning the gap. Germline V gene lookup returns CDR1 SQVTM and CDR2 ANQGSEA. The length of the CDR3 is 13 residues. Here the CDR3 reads CSASPGHSYEQYF. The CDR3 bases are TGCAGCGCCAGCCCGGGACATTCCTACGAGCAGTACTTC.

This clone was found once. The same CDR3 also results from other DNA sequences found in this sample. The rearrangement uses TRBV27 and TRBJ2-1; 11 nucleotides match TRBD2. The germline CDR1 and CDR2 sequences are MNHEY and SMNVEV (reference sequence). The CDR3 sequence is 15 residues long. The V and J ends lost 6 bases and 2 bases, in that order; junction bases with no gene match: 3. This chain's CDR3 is CASSLGLAAYNEQFF. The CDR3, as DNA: TGTGCCAGCAGCCTGGGACTAGCGGCCTACAATGAGCAGTTCTTC.

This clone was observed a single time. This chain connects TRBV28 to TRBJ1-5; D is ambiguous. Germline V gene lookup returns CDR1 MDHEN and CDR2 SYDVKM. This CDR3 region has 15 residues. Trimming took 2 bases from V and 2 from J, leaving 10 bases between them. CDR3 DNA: TGTGCCAGCAGTTTAGAGGATTTGGGCAATCAGCCCCAGCATTTT. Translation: CASSLEDLGNQPQHF.

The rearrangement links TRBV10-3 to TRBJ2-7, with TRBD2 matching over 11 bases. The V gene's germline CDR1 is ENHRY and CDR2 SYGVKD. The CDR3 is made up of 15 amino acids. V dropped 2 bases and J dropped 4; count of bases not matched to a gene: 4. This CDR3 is CAISEPGLADYEQYF. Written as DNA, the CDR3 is TGTGCCATCAGTGAGCCGGGACTAGCGGATTACGAGCAGTACTTC.

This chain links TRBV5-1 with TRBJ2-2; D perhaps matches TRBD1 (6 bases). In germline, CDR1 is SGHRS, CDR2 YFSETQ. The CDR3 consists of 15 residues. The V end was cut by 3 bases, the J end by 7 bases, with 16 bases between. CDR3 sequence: CASSSTTGSGGELFF. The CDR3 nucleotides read TGCGCCAGCAGCTCTACTACAGGGTCCGGCGGGGAGCTGTTTTTT.

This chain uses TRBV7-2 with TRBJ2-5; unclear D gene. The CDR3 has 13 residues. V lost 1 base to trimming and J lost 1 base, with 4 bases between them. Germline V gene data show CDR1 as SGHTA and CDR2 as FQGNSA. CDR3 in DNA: TGTGCCAGCAGCTTAGTAATCCAAGAGACCCAGTACTTC. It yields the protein CASSLVIQETQYF.

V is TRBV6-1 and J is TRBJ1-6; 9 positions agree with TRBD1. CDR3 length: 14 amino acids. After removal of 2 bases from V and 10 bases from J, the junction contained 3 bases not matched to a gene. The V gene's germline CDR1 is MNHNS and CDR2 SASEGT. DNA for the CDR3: TGTGCCAGCAGTGAAACAGGGGGCGGCTCACCCCTCCACTTT. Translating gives CASSETGGGSPLHF.

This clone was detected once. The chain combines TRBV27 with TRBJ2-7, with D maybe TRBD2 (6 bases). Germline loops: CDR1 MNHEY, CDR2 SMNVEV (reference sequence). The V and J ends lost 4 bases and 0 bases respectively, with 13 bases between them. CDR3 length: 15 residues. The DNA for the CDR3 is TGTGCCAGCAGTTCCGGGGGAAACCCCTCCTACGAGCAGTACTTC. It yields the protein CASSSGGNPSYEQYF.

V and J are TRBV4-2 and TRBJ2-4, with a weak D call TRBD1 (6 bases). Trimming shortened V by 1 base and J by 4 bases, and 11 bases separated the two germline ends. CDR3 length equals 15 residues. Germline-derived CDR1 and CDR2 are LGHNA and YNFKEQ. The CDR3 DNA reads TGTGCCAGCAGCCAAGGGAACCAGGGGAAAAACATTCAGTACTTC. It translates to CASSQGNQGKNIQYF.